Included here is one TCR beta chain sequence, with context. Other nucleotide sequences in the sample specify the same CDR3. The sample belongs to a study of beta chain features in type 1 diabetes. Sequenced material consisted of expressed TCRB transcripts (all of the isolated RNA was reverse transcribed). Measured with immunoSEQ multiplex PCR; TCRdb has only the in-frame clones, and not every one. Of approximately 140,000 clones listed, 6.5% to 8.5% were seen once; the top ten hold under 1.5%. The sequence came from a woman in her 30s in good health. The sequencing input was central memory CD4+ T cells from blood.

The DNA of the CDR3 is TGTGCCAGCAGCGTCAGCGGGGACTCCTACAATGAGCAGTTCTTC. This codes for CASSVSGDSYNEQFF. This chain joins TRBV9 and TRBJ2-1; 7 bases map to TRBD2. Per germline, CDR1 SGDLS and CDR2 YYNGEE. The CDR3 totals 15 residues. V lost 2 bases, J lost 0 bases, and 2 bases stayed unmatched.